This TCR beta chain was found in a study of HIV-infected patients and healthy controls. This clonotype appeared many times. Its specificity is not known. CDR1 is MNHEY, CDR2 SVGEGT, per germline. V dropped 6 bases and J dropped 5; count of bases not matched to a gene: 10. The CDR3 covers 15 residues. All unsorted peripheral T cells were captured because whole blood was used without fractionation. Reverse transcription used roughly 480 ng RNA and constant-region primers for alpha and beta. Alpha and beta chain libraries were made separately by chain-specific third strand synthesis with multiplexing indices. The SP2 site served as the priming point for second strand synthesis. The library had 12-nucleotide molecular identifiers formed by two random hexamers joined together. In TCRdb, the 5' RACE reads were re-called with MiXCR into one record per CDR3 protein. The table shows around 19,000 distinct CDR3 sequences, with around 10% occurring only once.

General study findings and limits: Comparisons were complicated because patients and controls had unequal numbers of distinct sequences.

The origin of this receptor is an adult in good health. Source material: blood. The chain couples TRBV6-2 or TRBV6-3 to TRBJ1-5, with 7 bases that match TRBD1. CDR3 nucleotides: TGTGCCAGCAGCCTCGGTGGAGGGGGCTATCAGCCCCAGCATTTT. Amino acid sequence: CASSLGGGGYQPQHF.